Listed below are T cell receptor beta chains from one sample, sequenced in a study of T cells expressing NK-cell markers. TCRdb reworked the 5' RACE reads into one entry per CDR3 protein, no DNA. This repertoire comprises 450,000 to 600,000 distinct CDR3 sequences; its ten largest clones make up roughly 3.6%. Sequenced: blood T cells: a sorted CD56 or NKG2C T cell subset, CD4+ or CD8+ T cells, or bulk PBMC T cells (not recorded which). The receptors here all came from a man aged 18 to 30 in good health. Each CDR3 is given with its conserved first and last residue.

>TRBJ1-6|TRBV4-3
CASSQDPDRANSPLHF
>TRBJ2-2|TRBV21-1
CASVGGQPNTGELFF
>TRBJ1-4|TRBV19
CASSIRDVEKLFF
>TRBJ2-3|TRBV27
CASSSHIRREVDTQYF
>TRBJ2-1|TRBV2
CASRHPAQGIYNEQFF
>TRBJ2-1|TRBV20-1
CSAQGLAGGIIDNEQFF
>TRBJ2-7|TRBV20-1
CSARTHRGRTYEQYF
>TRBJ1-6|TRBV5-6
CASSVRRSNSPLHF
>TRBJ1-4|TRBV9
CASSEGRGGDATNEKLFF
>TRBJ1-5|TRBV5-5
CASSGTGFNQPQHF
>TRBJ2-3|TRBV4-2
CASSQGDIDTQYF
>TRBJ1-1|TRBV15
CATGGTGNTEAFF
>TRBJ2-1|TRBV7-9
CASSSPGPLGNEQFF
>TRBJ1-4|TRBV12-3/TRBV12-4
CASSLKGNEKLFF
>TRBJ2-2|TRBV2
CASSVRRGAGELFF
>TRBJ2-5|TRBV20-1
CSARRRLAFQETQYF
>TRBJ1-1|TRBV12-3/TRBV12-4
CASSLEDRSLTEAFF
>TRBJ1-2|TRBV6-5
CASTRGGWNGYTF
>TRBJ2-1|TRBV20-1
CSATDSHNEQFF
>TRBJ2-3|TRBV5-4
CASTRTSTDTQYF
>TRBJ2-1|TRBV11-2
CASSGGEVKRTEQFF
>TRBJ1-4|TRBV6-5
CASSKDEKLFF
>TRBJ2-1|TRBV29-1
CSVAKTDNEQFF
>TRBJ1-4|TRBV5-5
CASSPPRTGREKLFF
>TRBJ1-1|TRBV5-1
CASRKNRDASGGAFF
>TRBJ2-6|TRBV29-1
CSALTGTGRSGANVLTF
>TRBJ2-3|TRBV29-1
CSVRGRSTDTQYF
>TRBJ1-4|TRBV20-1
CSARDITSSSTNEKLFF
>TRBJ1-2|TRBV5-1
CASSLVTGPGYTF
>TRBJ1-6|TRBV12-3/TRBV12-4
CASRRDGVLGSPLHF
>TRBJ2-7|TRBV5-1
CASSGSWSYEQYF
>TRBJ2-1|TRBV5-1
CASSTLGGSSYNEQFF
>TRBJ2-1|TRBV4-3
CASSGGTANEQFF
>TRBJ2-4|TRBV28
CASDTGQLLAKNIQYF
>TRBJ1-1|TRBV4-3
CASSQEGQESTEAFF
>TRBJ1-3|TRBV3-1
CASSQVRMGITSSGNTIYF
>TRBJ2-5|TRBV6-5
CASSLGREYQETQYF
>TRBJ2-1|TRBV7-9
CASSSGGWEGQFF
>TRBJ2-2|TRBV5-1
CASSLRDRGVGGELFF
>TRBJ2-7|TRBV7-2
CASSLVLGPYEQYF
>TRBJ1-3|TRBV7-9
CASSFGQNSGNTIYF
>TRBJ2-1|TRBV6-1
CASRGASGTGGYEQFF
>TRBJ1-1|TRBV28
CASSPGTRDTEAFF
>TRBJ2-7|TRBV15
CATSTDRGEQYF
>TRBJ1-1|TRBV7-8
CASSLASRVSNTEAFF
>TRBJ2-2|TRBV10-3
CAISGRESSNTGELFF